Presented here are 29 T cell receptor beta chains from one specimen sequenced in a study of CD8 T cells in Susac syndrome. Random-hexamer reverse transcription was applied to 0.5 to 1 ug RNA. A single record per CDR3 protein comes from TCRdb applying MiXCR to the immunoSEQ multiplex PCR reads. The data contain roughly 160,000 distinct CDR3 sequences, roughly 95% of them singletons. Sequencing input: CD4+ T cells from PBMCs. The receptors here all came from a human donor with Susac syndrome.

CDR3 in DNA: TGTGCCTGGAGCAGGGCTTTCAATCAGCCCCAGCATTTT. It yields the protein CAWSRAFNQPQHF. This chain uses TRBV30 with TRBJ1-5, with D maybe TRBD1 (5 bases). The CDR3 is 13 residues long. CDR1 is GTSNPN, CDR2 SVGIG, per germline (reference sequence). V shed 3 bases and J shed 3 bases, with 9 bases lying between them.

The J gene is TRBJ1-1, the V gene TRBV29-1; D may be TRBD1 (6 bases). The CDR3 has 14 residues. The germline CDR1 and CDR2 sequences are SQVTM and ANQGSEA. The V and J ends lost 7 bases and 4 bases respectively, with 19 bases between them. The CDR3 region has the DNA TGCAGCGCGACCAAACAGGGAGGTCGCACTGAAGCTTTCTTT. Protein product: CSATKQGGRTEAFF.

The rearrangement links TRBV4-3 to TRBJ2-6, with 12 positions matching TRBD1. V was clipped by 4 bases and J by 0 bases; unmatched bases: 7. Germline loops: CDR1 LGHNA, CDR2 YSLEER. The CDR3 totals 19 residues. CDR3 amino acids: CASSPMGQGAISGANVLTF. CDR3 bases: TGCGCCAGCAGCCCCATGGGACAGGGGGCTATCTCTGGGGCCAACGTCCTGACTTTC.

This sequence joins TRBV7-9 and TRBJ2-7; TRBD2 matches 11 bases. The CDR3 covers 15 residues. Germline CDR1 and CDR2: SEHNR and FQNEAQ (reference sequence). Trimming took 5 bases from V and 2 from J; bases not matched to a gene: 5. CDR3 loop: CASSTTSGAPYEQYF. CDR3 nucleotides: TGTGCCAGCAGCACGACTAGCGGGGCTCCCTACGAGCAGTACTTC.

A single count supports this clonotype. The chain is built from TRBV20-1 and TRBJ2-5; 8 bases are shared with TRBD1. The V segment lost 2 bases and the J segment 4 bases; nucleotides outside the gene matches: 3. The CDR3 length is 13 residues. Per germline, CDR1 DFQATT and CDR2 SNEGSKA (reference sequence). In DNA, the CDR3 is TGCAGTGCTAGAAACACAGGGGGAGAGACCCAGTACTTC. As protein: CSARNTGGETQYF.

This clonotype was seen a single time. DNA for the CDR3: TGCAGCGCCAGAAAGGGACAGGGGTACACCGGGGAGCTGTTTTTT. This encodes CSARKGQGYTGELFF. This chain links TRBV29-1 with TRBJ2-2, with 10 bases matching TRBD1. The trim removed 7 bases at V and 3 bases at J, leaving 8 bases unmatched. This CDR3 is built from 15 residues. Germline CDR1 reads SQVTM; CDR2 reads ANQGSEA.

The chain links TRBV20-1 to TRBJ2-5; D is perhaps TRBD2 (5 bases). The CDR3 loop spans 12 amino acids. The V gene lost 2 bases and the J gene lost 5 bases, with 9 bases spanning the gap. The germline CDR1 and CDR2 sequences are DFQATT and SNEGSKA (reference sequence). CDR3 sequence (DNA): TGCAGTGCTAGACGGGGTCGGGAGACCCAGTACTTC. Translation gives CSARRGRETQYF.

V gene TRBV4-1 combines with J gene TRBJ2-1, with D maybe TRBD2 (6 bases). Germline V lookup: CDR1 MGHRA, CDR2 YSYEKL. Trimming cost V 4 bases and J 5 bases, with 12 bases left between them. The CDR3 consists of 14 residues. In nucleotides, the CDR3 is TGCGCCAGCAGCCCTACTAGCCTGAACAATGAGCAGTTCTTC. Encoded protein: CASSPTSLNNEQFF.

The genes are TRBV29-1 and TRBJ2-2, with D possibly TRBD1 on 6 matching bases. Deletions cut 3 bases from V and 5 bases from J, with 13 bases between. Germline values: CDR1 SQVTM, CDR2 ANQGSEA. The CDR3 consists of 14 residues. CDR3 coding DNA: TGCAGCGTTGACTCCTCGGGGACAACCGGGGAGCTGTTTTTT. Translation gives CSVDSSGTTGELFF.

The rearrangement joins TRBV21-1 to TRBJ1-4. TRBV21-1 is annotated as a pseudogene. The CDR3 totals 12 residues. CDR3 loop: CASSKVEEKLFF. The CDR3 DNA reads TGTGCCAGCAGCAAAGTTGAGGAAAAACTGTTTTTT.

The chain couples TRBV7-2 to TRBJ1-1; tentatively, D is TRBD1 (6 bases). CDR1 and CDR2 (germline): SGHTA, FQGNSA. V lost 1 base, J lost 10 bases, and 13 bases lay in between. This CDR3 comprises 13 residues. CDR3 loop: CASSLVGGRAAFF. The CDR3 coding sequence is TGTGCCAGCAGCTTAGTCGGGGGCAGGGCAGCTTTCTTT.

The V call is TRBV30, the J call TRBJ2-7; D unresolved. The CDR3 spans 12 residues. Germline V lookup: CDR1 GTSNPN, CDR2 SVGIG (reference sequence). V gave up 1 base and J gave up 6 bases, with 10 bases separating them. The CDR3 is CAWSAAGGEQYF. As DNA, the CDR3 is TGTGCCTGGAGTGCCGCAGGTGGCGAGCAGTACTTC.

The chain joins TRBV6-2 or TRBV6-3 to TRBJ2-7, with TRBD2 matching 9 bases. J was trimmed by 0 bases and V by 6 bases; bases with no gene match: 6. The germline V gene has CDR1 MNHEY and CDR2 SVGEGT. The CDR3 totals 15 residues. CDR3 sequence (DNA): TGTGCCAGCAGGGACAAGACTAGCGGCTCCTACGAGCAGTACGTC. It encodes CASRDKTSGSYEQYV.

This chain uses TRBV3-1 with TRBJ2-5; no reliable D call. V dropped 0 bases and J dropped 5 bases, with 7 bases sitting between them. The germline V gene has CDR1 LGHDT and CDR2 YNNKEL (reference sequence). The CDR3 loop spans 13 amino acids. The CDR3 bases are TGTGCCAGCAGCCAAGATTGGCAGGAGACCCAGTACTTC. This sequence encodes CASSQDWQETQYF.

The V and J genes are TRBV20-1 and TRBJ1-2; D unresolved. Germline CDR1 is DFQATT and CDR2 is SNEGSKA (reference sequence). The CDR3 runs to 13 residues. Trimming pared 3 bases from V and 4 bases from J, leaving 12 bases between. The CDR3 DNA follows: TGCAGTGCTAGTCTGGCCCTGTCCTATGGCTACACCTTC. This codes for CSASLALSYGYTF.

The chain is built from TRBV18 and TRBJ1-1, with D possibly matching TRBD1 (5 bases). There are 13 residues in the CDR3. Germline V lookup: CDR1 KGHSH, CDR2 LQKENI. V was trimmed by 11 bases and J by 0 bases, leaving 13 bases between them. The CDR3 sequence is CAGSGGLNTEAFF. The CDR3 DNA reads as TGTGCCGGAAGTGGGGGTTTGAACACTGAAGCTTTCTTT. Full variable domain (missing parts from reference TRBV18 and TRBJ1-1): NAGVMQNPRHLVRRRGQEARLRCSPMKGHSHVYWYRQLPEEGLKFMVYLQKENIIDESGMPKERFSAEFPKEGPSILRIQQVVRGDSAAYFCAGSGGLNTEAFFGQGTRLTVV.

This clonotype was seen a single time. This chain connects TRBV28 to TRBJ2-7, with TRBD1 matching 9 bases. The CDR3 is 14 residues long. In germline, CDR1 is MDHEN, CDR2 SYDVKM. V shed 5 bases, J shed 5 bases, and the junction held 7 bases outside the gene matches. The CDR3 reads CASSAGDRVHEQYF. The CDR3 DNA is TGTGCCAGCAGTGCGGGGGACAGGGTCCACGAGCAGTACTTC.

This clonotype was detected only a few times. The chain is built from TRBV20-1 and TRBJ2-5, with TRBD1 matching 9 bases. V trimming: 3 bases; J trimming: 4 bases; junction bases outside the gene matches: 3. The CDR3 contains 13 residues. Germline V lookup: CDR1 DFQATT, CDR2 SNEGSKA (reference sequence). In DNA form, the CDR3 reads TGCAGTGCTAGGGGACAGGGCGGAGAGACCCAGTACTTC. Translation gives CSARGQGGETQYF.

The table lists this clonotype with a count of one. V and J are TRBV2 and TRBJ2-7, with TRBD1 identical over 10 bases. The CDR3 totals 15 residues. V lost 3 bases and J lost 6; bases outside the gene matches: 8. Germline values: CDR1 SNHLY, CDR2 FYNNEI. CDR3 amino acids: CASSEVTGGRPEQYF. The CDR3 DNA sequence: TGTGCCAGCAGTGAGGTGACAGGGGGCCGTCCCGAGCAGTACTTC. The whole variable domain, remainder taken from reference TRBV2 and TRBJ2-7, is EPEVTQTPSHQVTQMGQEVILRCVPISNHLYFYWYRQILGQKVEFLVSFYNNEISEKSEIFDDQFSVERPDGSNFTLKIRSTKLEDSAMYFCASSEVTGGRPEQYFGPGTRLTVT.

The chain joins TRBV3-1 to TRBJ2-5; maybe TRBD2 (6 bases). The germline CDR1 and CDR2 sequences are LGHDT and YNNKEL (reference sequence). The CDR3 has 14 amino acids. V lost 2 bases and J lost 4, with 11 bases in between. This CDR3 is CASSQRVSGETQYF. CDR3 nucleotide sequence: TGTGCCAGCAGCCAAAGAGTTAGCGGAGAGACCCAGTACTTC.

The J gene is TRBJ2-3, the V gene TRBV3-1; 15 positions agree with TRBD2. Germline CDR1 LGHDT, CDR2 YNNKEL (reference sequence). There are 19 residues in the CDR3. After removal of 1 base from V and 5 bases from J, the junction contained 10 bases not matched to a gene. CDR3 DNA sequence: TGTGCCAGCAGCCAAGGAATTCCGGGACTAGCGGGAGGAAAAGATACGCAGTATTTT. This translates into CASSQGIPGLAGGKDTQYF.

The chain carries TRBV7-3 and TRBJ2-5; 7 positions match TRBD1. Per the germline V gene, CDR1 is SGHTA and CDR2 is FQGTGA. Trimming removed 3 bases from V and 5 bases from J; junction bases left unmatched: 9. This CDR3 is built from 15 residues. The CDR3 region is CASSFLGGQGETQYF. DNA for the CDR3: TGTGCCAGCAGCTTTTTAGGGGGCCAGGGGGAGACCCAGTACTTC.

The rearrangement uses TRBV2 and TRBJ2-1; no clear D gene. Deletions cut 0 bases from V and 16 bases from J, with 10 bases between. The CDR3 covers 11 residues. The germline gives CDR1 SNHLY, CDR2 FYNNEI. CDR3 loop: CASSEAGNEFF. The CDR3 nucleotides read TGTGCCAGCAGTGAAGCGGGGAACGAATTCTTC.

The rearrangement uses TRBV5-6 and TRBJ2-1; D is undetermined. The CDR3 has 12 residues. V was cut by 4 bases and J by 13 bases, with 15 bases left in between. Germline V gene data show CDR1 as SGHDT and CDR2 as YYEEEE. This CDR3 reads CASSPDPGLQFF. The CDR3 nucleotides read TGTGCCAGCAGCCCCGATCCGGGCCTCCAGTTCTTC.

V and J are TRBV7-2 and TRBJ2-1; TRBD2 might be the D (6 bases). CDR3 length: 15 amino acids. Germline CDR1 is SGHTA and CDR2 is FQGNSA. V lost 5 bases to trimming and J lost 8 bases, with 19 bases between them. For the CDR3, the DNA is TGTGCCAGCAGCCAACTTGTCGGGGGTGGGCATGAGCAGTTCTTC. Its protein is CASSQLVGGGHEQFF.

The chain combines TRBV4-1 with TRBJ2-3; D call uncertain. The CDR3 covers 14 residues. Germline V gene lookup returns CDR1 MGHRA and CDR2 YSYEKL. Trimming left V 1 base short and J 6 bases short, with 11 bases between. The CDR3 reads CASSQVTKRDTQYF. In nucleotides, the CDR3 is TGCGCCAGCAGCCAAGTCACTAAAAGGGATACGCAGTATTTT.

This chain joins TRBV12-3 or TRBV12-4 and TRBJ2-3; TRBD2 agrees at 8 bases. The V and J ends lost 6 bases and 3 bases, in that order; junction bases with no gene match: 8. This CDR3 comprises 15 residues. Here the CDR3 DNA reads TGTGCCAGCAGGGCGGGGGGCGCGGGGACAGATACGCAGTATTTT. Translated, it gives CASRAGGAGTDTQYF.

The genes are TRBV5-4 and TRBJ2-3, with a weak D call TRBD2 (5 bases). The CDR3 loop spans 15 amino acids. V was pared by 0 bases and J by 1 base, with 9 bases between. Germline CDR1 and CDR2: SGHNT and YYREEE (reference sequence). CDR3 sequence (DNA): TGTGCCAGCAGCTTGGCGGGGATCGGCACAGATACGCAGTATTTT. Protein: CASSLAGIGTDTQYF.

This clonotype was picked up one time. This chain uses TRBV12-3 or TRBV12-4 with TRBJ1-5; TRBD1 aligns across 7 bases. The ends lost 3 bases at V and 11 bases at J; junction bases unmatched: 1. The CDR3 is made up of 11 amino acids. This chain's CDR3 is CASSLGQSQHF. In nucleotides, the CDR3 is TGTGCCAGCAGTTTGGGACAGTCCCAGCATTTT.